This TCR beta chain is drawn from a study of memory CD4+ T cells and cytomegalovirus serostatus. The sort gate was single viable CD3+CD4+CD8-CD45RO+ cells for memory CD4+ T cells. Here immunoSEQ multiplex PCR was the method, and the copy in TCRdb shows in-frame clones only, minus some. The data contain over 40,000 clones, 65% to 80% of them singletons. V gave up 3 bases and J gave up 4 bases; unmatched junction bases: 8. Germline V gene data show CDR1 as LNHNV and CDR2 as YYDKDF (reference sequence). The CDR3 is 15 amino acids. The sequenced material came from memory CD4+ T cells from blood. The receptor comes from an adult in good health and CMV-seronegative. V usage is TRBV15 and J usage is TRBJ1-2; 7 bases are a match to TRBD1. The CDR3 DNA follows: TGTGCCACCAGCAGTGGGAGGGGGCAAACCTATGGCTACACCTTC. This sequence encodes CATSSGRGQTYGYTF.